This TCR beta chain was captured by sequencing in a study of tumor-infiltrating lymphocytes in primary liver carcinoma. Trimming removed 4 bases at V and 10 bases at J, with 13 bases between. Germline V gives CDR1 SGHAT, CDR2 FQDESV (reference sequence). The CDR3 covers 12 residues. Blood RNA was derived from unsorted whole blood, and germline DNA was extracted too. Judged by abundance, this clonotype is medium-sized. From approximately 0.5 ug of total RNA, TCR beta-specific cDNA was reverse-transcribed using a constant-region primer. For TCR beta, libraries were produced by three nested multiplex PCR rounds using slightly modified ARM-PCR. With TRBV1-TRBV30 forward primers and a C-beta reverse primer, the first two PCR rounds were run for about 10 cycles each. TCRdb passed the multiplex PCR reads through MiXCR, listing each CDR3 protein once. The sample lists nearly 200,000 distinct CDR3 sequences; about 61% were seen once.

This receptor was taken from a woman aged 55-75 years with primary liver carcinoma and hepatitis B virus infection. The rearrangement uses TRBV11-1 and TRBJ1-2, with D perhaps matching TRBD1 (5 bases). Sample: peripheral blood. The CDR3 is CASSSGQAAYTF. In DNA, the CDR3 is TGTGCCAGCAGCTCTGGACAAGCCGCCTACACCTTC.